The 18 T cell receptor beta chains reported below all come from one sample, sequenced in a study. Treg sorting used a CD4+CD25+CD127-/low gate. TCRdb reprocessed the 5' RACE reads via MiXCR and lists one record per CDR3 protein. The data contain about 43,000 distinct CDR3 sequences, 22% of them singletons. The sequencing sample was made of Tregs sorted from a lymph node. These receptors were taken from a female donor with breast cancer.

This clonotype was recorded at least ten times. The CDR3 loop is CAISIGQDSHTGELFF. CDR3 DNA sequence: TGTGCCATCAGTATAGGACAGGATTCTCACACCGGGGAGCTGTTTTTT. The chain couples TRBV10-3 to TRBJ2-2; 7 bases fit TRBD1. CDR1 is ENHRY, CDR2 SYGVKD, per germline. V trimming: 5 bases; J trimming: 3 bases; junction bases outside the gene matches: 9. The CDR3 is 16 amino acids.

In its sample, this clonotype is medium-sized. The V call is TRBV4-2, the J call TRBJ1-1; D gene uncertain. Deletions cut 0 bases from V and 1 base from J, with 3 bases between. The CDR3 has 13 residues. From germline, CDR1 is LGHNA and CDR2 YNFKEQ. CDR3 DNA sequence: TGTGCCAGCAGCCAAGACCCGAACACTGAAGCTTTCTTT. Translation gives CASSQDPNTEAFF.

At least ten counts were recorded for this clonotype. This sequence joins TRBV5-1 and TRBJ1-2; the match to TRBD1 covers 8 bases. Germline-derived CDR1 and CDR2 are SGHRS and YFSETQ. There are 12 residues in the CDR3. With V trimmed by 3 bases and J by 11 bases, 6 bases remained unmatched. The CDR3 DNA sequence: TGCGCCAGCAGCTACGGACAGGGCCTGTACACCTTC. It specifies CASSYGQGLYTF.

This clonotype was counted many times. J is TRBJ2-6 and V is TRBV21-1. TRBV21-1 is listed as a pseudogene. The CDR3 sequence is 18 residues long. The chain's CDR3 is CASSKALCPSSGANVLTF. In DNA, the CDR3 is TGTGCCAGCAGCAAAGCGCTTTGCCCAAGCTCTGGGGCCAACGTCCTGACTTTC.

Only a few counts were recorded for this clonotype. The chain is built from TRBV6-5 and TRBJ1-6; D gene unclear. This CDR3 has 13 amino acids. V was clipped by 2 bases and J by 9 bases, with 8 bases between them. Germline V gene lookup returns CDR1 MNHEY and CDR2 SVGAGI. The CDR3 protein is CASSYEGGSPLHF. In DNA form, the CDR3 reads TGTGCCAGCAGTTACGAAGGAGGTTCACCCCTCCACTTT.

V is TRBV2 and J is TRBJ2-3; D gene uncertain. The V and J ends lost 6 bases and 3 bases respectively, with 4 bases between them. This CDR3 is built from 11 residues. CDR1 is SNHLY and CDR2 is FYNNEI in the germline V gene. Here the CDR3 reads CASRATDTQYF. The CDR3 region has the DNA TGTGCCAGCAGAGCAACAGATACGCAGTATTTT. Together with reference TRBV2 and TRBJ2-3, the CDR3 gives the full variable domain: EPEVTQTPSHQVTQMGQEVILRCVPISNHLYFYWYRQILGQKVEFLVSFYNNEISEKSEIFDDQFSVERPDGSNFTLKIRSTKLEDSAMYFCASRATDTQYFGPGTRLTVL.

The table lists this clonotype with many counts. The chain carries TRBV28 and TRBJ2-3; 16 nucleotides line up with TRBD2. Germline V gene lookup returns CDR1 MDHEN and CDR2 SYDVKM. This CDR3 is 18 amino acids long. Unmatched junction bases numbered 7, after V lost 7 bases and J lost 0 bases. The CDR3 here is CASTSGGLAGGSTDTQYF. The CDR3 DNA reads TGTGCCAGCACCTCGGGGGGACTAGCGGGAGGGAGCACAGATACGCAGTATTTT.

The rearrangement uses TRBV2 and TRBJ1-1; maybe TRBD1 (6 bases). The V end was cut by 3 bases, the J end by 1 base, with 12 bases between. The CDR3 is 15 residues long. Germline CDR1 and CDR2: SNHLY and FYNNEI. The CDR3 sequence is CASSEMRGANTEAFF. Written as DNA, the CDR3 is TGTGCCAGCAGTGAGATGCGGGGGGCGAACACTGAAGCTTTCTTT. Combining the CDR3 with reference TRBV2 and TRBJ1-1 gives the whole variable domain EPEVTQTPSHQVTQMGQEVILRCVPISNHLYFYWYRQILGQKVEFLVSFYNNEISEKSEIFDDQFSVERPDGSNFTLKIRSTKLEDSAMYFCASSEMRGANTEAFFGQGTRLTVV.

This clonotype was seen a handful of times. The chain carries TRBV3-1 and TRBJ1-5, with D possibly being TRBD1 (5 bases). CDR1 and CDR2 (germline): LGHDT, YNNKEL (reference sequence). The CDR3 consists of 17 residues. Trimming removed 5 bases from V and 4 bases from J, with 21 bases in between. The CDR3 region has the DNA TGTGCCAGCAGCTTGGGCCCCCCAGGGAGGGGAAATCAGCCCCAGCATTTT. Its translation is CASSLGPPGRGNQPQHF.

This clonotype has a handful of counts. The chain links TRBV7-3 to TRBJ2-1, with D maybe TRBD1 (5 bases). The V gene's germline CDR1 is SGHTA and CDR2 FQGTGA. The V and J ends lost 5 bases and 9 bases respectively, with 11 bases between them. This CDR3 is 12 amino acids long. CDR3 region: CASSTRRGEQFF. The CDR3 DNA follows: TGTGCCAGCAGCACTCGTAGGGGTGAGCAGTTCTTC.

This clonotype was picked up a small number of times. The chain employs TRBV19 and TRBJ2-1; D ambiguous. V lost 5 bases and J 10 bases, leaving 12 bases between the germline ends. This CDR3 comprises 12 residues. Looked up from germline, CDR1 is LNHDA and CDR2 is SQIVND (reference sequence). CDR3 sequence: CASSPSSREQFF. Written as DNA, the CDR3 is TGTGCCAGTAGTCCCTCCAGTAGGGAGCAGTTCTTC.

This clonotype has only one observation. It may be a read error: a sequence one base away is much more abundant. V is TRBV4-2 and J is TRBJ1-2; D not certain. The germline CDR1 and CDR2 sequences are LGHNA and YNFKEQ. V was shortened by 1 base and J by 5 bases, with 8 bases between the two germline ends. The CDR3 spans 13 residues. In DNA form, the CDR3 reads TGTGCCAGCAGCCAAGGGCCGCTTTATGGCTACACCTTC. It yields the protein CASSQGPLYGYTF.

This clonotype was recorded many times. The rearrangement uses TRBV6-1 and TRBJ1-1, with a possible D match to TRBD1 (6 bases). The V and J ends lost 6 bases and 1 base respectively, with 12 bases between them. The CDR3 covers 14 residues. Germline V gene lookup returns CDR1 MNHNS and CDR2 SASEGT. The CDR3 DNA is TGTGCCAGCAGACGACACAGGGAGAACACTGAAGCTTTCTTT. Translated, it gives CASRRHRENTEAFF.

The sample holds many counts of this clonotype. The rearrangement joins TRBV7-8 to TRBJ2-7, with no clear D. The V gene's germline CDR1 is SGHVS and CDR2 FQNEAQ. V was shortened by 7 bases and J by 3 bases, with 13 bases between the two germline ends. The CDR3 length is 13 residues. As DNA, the CDR3 is TGTGCCAGCACCCAACGATCTGGCTACGAGCAGTACTTC. It is translated as CASTQRSGYEQYF.

This clonotype showed up many times. This chain links TRBV4-1 with TRBJ2-1; the D is unclear. Trimming shortened V by 6 bases and J by 7 bases, and 10 bases separated the two germline ends. This CDR3 has 12 residues. CDR1 MGHRA and CDR2 YSYEKL come from the germline V gene. The CDR3 coding sequence is TGCGCCAGCAGTGGAGTCCATAATGAGCAGTTCTTC. It codes for CASSGVHNEQFF.

Notes on this clonotype: A much larger clone lies one base from this, so it may be a read error. The chain combines TRBV7-9 with TRBJ2-2; no clear D gene. The CDR3 is made up of 14 amino acids. CDR1 SEHNR and CDR2 FQNEAQ come from the germline V gene (reference sequence). CDR3 DNA: TGTGCCAGCGGCTTCGAATCATCTGCCGGGGAGCTGTTTTTT. It codes for CASGFESSAGELFF.

Details on this clonotype: An end of the junction does not agree with germline; a read error may underlie this. The chain is built from TRBV7-7 and TRBJ2-5; a possible D gene is TRBD2 (7 bases). CDR1 SSHAT and CDR2 FNYEAQ come from the germline V gene (reference sequence). CDR3 size: 15 residues. CDR3 sequence reads: CASSASRGGRETQYF. The CDR3 DNA sequence: TGTGCTAGCAGCGCATCGAGGGGGGGTCGAGAGACCCAGTACTTC.

For this clonotype: This may arise from a read error, as a much more abundant clone is one base away. V gene TRBV20-1 combines with J gene TRBJ2-5, with TRBD2 identical over 7 bases. The ends lost 5 bases at V and 5 bases at J; junction bases unmatched: 8. Germline V gene sequence: CDR1 DFQATT, CDR2 SNEGSKA (reference sequence). The CDR3 is 13 amino acids. CDR3 sequence: CSAGDYSHETQYF. The CDR3 DNA sequence: TGCAGTGCTGGGGACTACAGCCATGAGACCCAGTACTTC.